Listed below are T cell receptor beta chains from one sample, sequenced in a study of CD8 T cells in Susac syndrome. TCRdb recomputed calls from the immunoSEQ multiplex PCR reads with MiXCR, one row per CDR3 protein. The sample contains just over 300,000 distinct CDR3 sequences, 92% of which appear only once. Sequencing was done on a sample of CD4+ T cells from PBMCs. Source of these receptors: a human donor with multiple sclerosis. Each CDR3 is given with its conserved first and last residue. The D gene is left open where the match is weak.

TRBJ1-1 . TRBV6-5 CASSSGSTFGDTEAFF
TRBJ1-4 . TRBV18 CASSPRGAANEKLFF
TRBJ1-1 . TRBV12-3/TRBV12-4 CASSFRPTEAFF
TRBJ1-2 . TRBV11-3 CASSPTSNYGYTF
TRBJ1-6 . TRBV5-1 CASSGGSGLNSPLHF
TRBJ2-7 TRBD2 TRBV7-8 CASSSRGLAGIGIEQYF
TRBJ2-2 TRBD1 TRBV20-1 CSAPLDRVAGELFF
TRBJ2-1 TRBD2 TRBV18 CASSPWTSGRGNEQFF
TRBJ2-7 TRBD2 TRBV7-2 CASSSRGAGGPLAEQYF
TRBJ1-2 . TRBV11-1 CASSLEARTGYTF
TRBJ2-3 . TRBV12-3/TRBV12-4 CASSPDSDTQYF
TRBJ1-2 TRBD1 TRBV7-2 CASSLYGDRGRSNYGYTF
TRBJ1-1 . TRBV4-3 CASSQDLGSTEAFF
TRBJ1-5 . TRBV20-1 CSARVGAGVKQPQHF
TRBJ1-1 TRBD1 TRBV5-1 CASSLEGQGTGTEAFF
TRBJ2-1 TRBD2 TRBV25-1 CASSEGGDSLYNEQFF
TRBJ1-1 . TRBV7-9 CASSLGGTRAEAFF
TRBJ2-1 TRBD2 TRBV9 CASSVAVGGISYNEQFF
TRBJ2-3 TRBD2 TRBV5-1 CASSRLPTSGGVDTQYF
TRBJ1-1 . TRBV7-2 CASSPGLANTEAFF
TRBJ2-5 . TRBV29-1 CSVGARGETQYF
TRBJ1-1 TRBD1 TRBV6-2/TRBV6-3 CASSYETGVTEAFF
TRBJ2-7 TRBD2 TRBV18 CASSPPAAGALVEQYF
TRBJ2-1 . TRBV19 CASRPRGAGGFNEQFF
TRBJ2-3 . TRBV4-1 CASSRRGTDTQYF
TRBJ2-3 TRBD1 TRBV25-1 CAPGTADTDTQYF
TRBJ1-5 TRBD1 TRBV20-1 CSAHRGLHSNQPQHF
TRBJ1-5 TRBD1 TRBV12-3/TRBV12-4 CASSSTGQGDQPQHF
TRBJ1-1 . TRBV5-1 CASSLGGTVNTEAFF
TRBJ2-3 . TRBV7-8 CASSLAGEWKNTDTQYF
TRBJ1-2 . TRBV28 CASSLIRGGYTF
TRBJ2-7 . TRBV18 CASSPVQQRRAAYEQYF
TRBJ2-1 TRBD2 TRBV9 CASSDLIAGGQYNEQFF
TRBJ2-4 TRBD2 TRBV23-1 CASSHRDSRTSGKDIQYF
TRBJ2-1 TRBD2 TRBV6-1 CASSEALHGAGFNEQFF
TRBJ1-3 . TRBV6-2/TRBV6-3 CASANRPGTGFRGSGNTIYF
TRBJ1-2 TRBD1 TRBV15 CATSRDQGQAHNYGYTF
TRBJ2-3 . TRBV9 CASSVGGFTDTQYF
TRBJ1-2 . TRBV29-1 CSVEAVYGYTF
TRBJ1-1 TRBD1 TRBV5-6 CASNKQGGNTEAFF
TRBJ2-1 TRBD2 TRBV24-1 CATSEAGGPLYEQFF
TRBJ2-3 TRBD1 TRBV5-8 CASSLAIGTESTDTQYF
TRBJ2-7 . TRBV7-8 CASSLALGPGSGNEQYF
TRBJ2-2 TRBD2 TRBV29-1 CSVARTSGNTGELFF
TRBJ1-2 TRBD1 TRBV29-1 CSGSGGDYGYTF
TRBJ2-4 . TRBV7-2 CASSPPLAKNIQYF
TRBJ2-1 TRBD2 TRBV18 CASSPGTSGGTSSYNEQFF